The rows below give T cell receptor beta chains drawn from one sample of a study of vaccination and CD4 T cells after COVID-19. Their cognate antigens are unknown. MiXCR was run by TCRdb on the PCR reads, yielding one entry per CDR3 protein. This sample has roughly 13,000 distinct CDR3 sequences, with 50% found just once. The source material was CD4+ T cells from blood, cultured in vitro. The receptors stem from a human donor who had recovered from COVID-19. Both conserved end residues are part of each CDR3. A D gene is named only where the DNA matches it firmly. Clone size is shown for a subset of rows, as once, few, many or a class of expanded clone.

d_call	clone_size	v_call	j_call	cdr3_aa	cdr3_nt
.	few	TRBV27	TRBJ1-1	CASSPFTENTEAFF	TGTGCCAGCAGCCCCTTTACAGAGAACACTGAAGCTTTCTTT
.	few	TRBV30	TRBJ1-2	CAGGAGGPVGYTF	TGTGCCGGAGGGGCAGGAGGACCAGTTGGCTACACCTTC
.	.	TRBV20-1	TRBJ1-4	CSARDRLRGNEKLFF	TGCAGTGCTAGAGATCGCTTGCGAGGAAATGAAAAACTGTTTTTT
.	.	TRBV6-5	TRBJ1-6	CASSYRGNSPLHF	TGTGCCAGCAGTTACAGGGGTAATTCACCCCTCCACTTT
.	.	TRBV7-2	TRBJ1-1	CASTPPPGERPNTEAFF	TGTGCCAGCACCCCTCCGCCAGGGGAGAGGCCCAACACTGAAGCTTTCTTT
TRBD1	few	TRBV27	TRBJ2-7	CASSHRLRDRFHEQYF	TGTGCCAGCAGCCACCGACTGCGGGACAGGTTCCACGAGCAGTACTTC
.	few	TRBV20-1	TRBJ1-2	CSATRGGLSAGYTF	TGCAGTGCTACGCGGGGGGGCTTGAGCGCGGGCTACACCTTC
.	.	TRBV10-2	TRBJ2-7	CASSETYEQYF	TGCGCCAGCAGTGAAACCTACGAGCAGTACTTC
.	.	TRBV6-1	TRBJ1-6	CASSVHQEGNSPLHF	TGTGCCAGCAGTGTACATCAGGAAGGTAATTCACCCCTCCACTTT
TRBD1	.	TRBV20-1	TRBJ1-6	CSARDRGQPYNSPLHF	TGCAGTGCTAGAGATAGGGGACAGCCTTATAATTCACCCCTCCACTTT
TRBD1	.	TRBV19	TRBJ1-4	CASSPRTGWEKLFF	TGTGCCAGTAGTCCACGGACAGGGTGGGAAAAACTGTTTTTT
.	.	TRBV7-9	TRBJ2-3	CASTDSTDTQYF	TGTGCCAGTACCGACAGCACAGATACGCAGTATTTT
TRBD1	.	TRBV6-4	TRBJ1-6	CASSDNRNGTGVSYSSPLHF	TGTGCCAGCAGTGACAATCGGAATGGGACAGGGGTATCCTATAGTTCACCCCTCCACTTT
TRBD1	.	TRBV19	TRBJ1-1	CASSSGDSANAEAFF	TGTGCCAGTAGTAGTGGGGACAGTGCAAACGCTGAAGCTTTCTTT
TRBD1	.	TRBV5-1	TRBJ1-4	CASSTQGAINEKLFF	TGCGCCAGCAGCACACAGGGGGCAATAAATGAAAAACTGTTTTTT
TRBD1	few	TRBV6-2/TRBV6-3	TRBJ1-5	CASSSTTGAGQPQHF	TGTGCCAGCAGCTCAACGACAGGGGCAGGGCAGCCCCAGCATTTT